Presented here are 3 T cell receptor beta chains from one specimen sequenced in a study of T-cell memory formation after mild COVID-19. Each CDR3 protein is one row after TCRdb ran MiXCR on the 5' RACE reads. Of approximately 480,000 distinct CDR3 sequences listed, around a sixth were seen once; the top ten hold 9% to 15%. Sequencing used PBMCs or a T cell subset sorted from them (not recorded which). The receptors shown here come from an adult woman who had mild COVID-19 (a few samples of this study predate the infection). Cell type and time point are not known.

The genes are TRBV9 and TRBJ2-7; D gene unclear. From germline, CDR1 is SGDLS and CDR2 YYNGEE. The germline V and J ends were trimmed by 2 bases and 6 bases, with 12 bases remaining between them. This CDR3 is 13 amino acids long. The CDR3 here is CASSVVGNSEQYF. CDR3 bases: TGTGCCAGCAGCGTGGTAGGAAATAGCGAGCAGTACTTC.

This chain joins TRBV6-5 and TRBJ2-1, with TRBD2 identical over 10 bases. This CDR3 comprises 15 residues. Trimming cost V 5 bases and J 6 bases; bases outside gene matches: 7. Germline V gives CDR1 MNHEY, CDR2 SVGAGI. CDR3 coding DNA: TGTGCCAGCAGTCTGAGCGGGAGGGCCTTCAATGAGCAGTTCTTC. It is translated as CASSLSGRAFNEQFF.

This clonotype was found a few times. The gene calls are TRBV5-8 and TRBJ2-7; D remains unclear. The V end lost 4 bases, the J end lost 2 bases, and 13 bases lay between the germline ends. Germline V CDR1 and CDR2: SGHTS, YDEGEE. The CDR3 runs to 14 residues. CDR3 in amino acids: CASSQMDGTYEQYF. DNA of the CDR3: TGTGCCAGCAGCCAAATGGACGGCACCTACGAGCAGTACTTC.